A single sample is the source of the 17 T cell receptor beta chains below, sequenced in a study of control samples from healthy donors and cancer patients. Here immunoSEQ multiplex PCR was the method, and the copy in TCRdb shows in-frame clones only, minus some. Altogether around 96,000 clones are present, approximately 93% being singletons, with the ten largest covering 8%. Sequenced sample: blood. These TCRs come from a man between 18 and 35 years old in good health.

V is TRBV4-2 and J is TRBJ1-1; 8 nucleotides line up with TRBD1. Trimming removed 1 base from V and 4 bases from J; junction bases left unmatched: 14. Germline CDR1 reads LGHNA; CDR2 reads YNFKEQ. This CDR3 contains 18 residues. CDR3 loop: CASSQGADRALPGTEAFF. The DNA for the CDR3 is TGTGCCAGCAGCCAAGGGGCGGACAGGGCCCTCCCGGGCACTGAAGCTTTCTTT.

V is TRBV11-2 and J is TRBJ1-1, with a weak D call TRBD1 (6 bases). The V end was cut by 1 base, the J end by 4 bases, with 13 bases between. The CDR3 sequence is 15 residues long. CDR1 is SGHAT and CDR2 is FQNNGV in the germline V gene. The CDR3 coding sequence is TGTGCCAGCAGCTTAGGGGCAGGGGTAAGCACTGAAGCTTTCTTT. Its protein product is CASSLGAGVSTEAFF.

The chain uses TRBV7-9 and TRBJ2-7; D is possibly TRBD1 or TRBD2 (5 bases each). The ends were cut back, 5 bases at V and 11 bases at J, with 19 bases in the middle. CDR1 is SEHNR, CDR2 FQNEAQ, per germline (reference sequence). The CDR3 runs to 13 residues. Here the CDR3 DNA reads TGTGCCAGCAGCCAATCCCCGGGACCAGGAGAGTACTTC. This gives the protein CASSQSPGPGEYF.

This chain links TRBV28 with TRBJ1-3; a weak D match, TRBD1 (5 bases). The CDR3 runs to 13 residues. With 5 bases removed from V and 4 bases from J, the gap between germline ends came to 9 bases. Per germline, CDR1 MDHEN and CDR2 SYDVKM. The CDR3 here is CASSREGGNTIYF. CDR3 DNA: TGTGCCAGCAGTAGGGAGGGGGGAAACACCATATATTTT.

J is TRBJ1-1 and V is TRBV10-3; TRBD1 matches at 7 bases. Germline assignment: CDR1 ENHRY and CDR2 SYGVKD. V was clipped by 5 bases and J by 1 base; unmatched bases: 4. The CDR3 is 14 amino acids. The CDR3 sequence is CAISRTGENTEAFF. The CDR3 coding sequence is TGTGCCATCAGTCGGACAGGTGAGAACACTGAAGCTTTCTTT.

This chain connects TRBV20-1 to TRBJ1-5, with D possibly matching TRBD1 (5 bases). Germline CDR1 reads DFQATT; CDR2 reads SNEGSKA (reference sequence). The V and J ends lost 3 bases and 3 bases respectively, with 15 bases between them. CDR3 length: 15 residues. CDR3 in amino acids: CSASFSSGTNQPQHF. The CDR3 DNA follows: TGCAGTGCTAGTTTCTCTTCAGGGACCAATCAGCCCCAGCATTTT.

The chain carries TRBV6-5 and TRBJ2-7; D call uncertain. The CDR3 has 13 residues. CDR1 and CDR2 (germline): MNHEY, SVGAGI. V was trimmed by 6 bases and J by 2 bases, leaving 11 bases between them. Here the CDR3 reads CASSHDGTYEQYF. The CDR3 region has the DNA TGTGCCAGCAGCCATGACGGAACCTACGAGCAGTACTTC.

This chain uses TRBV12-3 or TRBV12-4 with TRBJ1-1; D is ambiguous. Trimming stripped 0 bases from V and 6 bases from J, with 8 bases between. The CDR3 is 13 residues long. For the CDR3, the DNA is TGTGCCAGCAGTTTAGCGCAGACCGCTGAAGCTTTCTTT. As protein: CASSLAQTAEAFF.

The rearrangement joins TRBV25-1 to TRBJ1-4; 8 bases are a match to TRBD1. The CDR3 consists of 17 residues. The V gene's germline CDR1 is MGHDK and CDR2 SYGVNS. After removal of 8 bases from V and 6 bases from J, the junction contained 17 bases not matched to a gene. The CDR3 DNA reads as TGTGCCAGCGCCCCCGGACAGGGTAGTCCTGGGGATGAAAAACTGTTTTTT. This gives the protein CASAPGQGSPGDEKLFF.

The V and J genes are TRBV19 and TRBJ1-2; the D gene is possibly TRBD1 (5 bases). V was pared by 0 bases and J by 6 bases, with 11 bases between. The CDR3 is 14 amino acids. CDR1 and CDR2 (germline): LNHDA, SQIVND (reference sequence). CDR3 protein: CASSIDEGWNGYTF. CDR3 DNA sequence: TGTGCCAGTAGTATAGATGAGGGGTGGAATGGCTACACCTTC.

V is TRBV7-2 and J is TRBJ2-7; tentative D call: TRBD2 (5 bases). CDR3 length: 14 residues. Trimming took off 4 bases at V and 5 bases at J, with 15 bases between the two ends. Germline V gene lookup returns CDR1 SGHTA and CDR2 FQGNSA. The CDR3 sequence: CASSYGEPIDEQYF. CDR3 nucleotides: TGTGCCAGCAGCTACGGGGAACCAATTGACGAGCAGTACTTC.

V usage is TRBV7-8 and J usage is TRBJ2-6; 7 nucleotides agree with TRBD1. V lost 7 bases and J lost 0; bases outside the gene matches: 12. Germline CDR1 SGHVS, CDR2 FQNEAQ. CDR3 length equals 18 residues. Here the CDR3 DNA reads TGTGCCAGCACCCAAGGGACAGCCGTACTCTCTGGGGCCAACGTCCTGACTTTC. Translating it yields CASTQGTAVLSGANVLTF.

The chain carries TRBV4-1 and TRBJ2-1; possibly TRBD2 for D (6 bases). V lost 4 bases and J lost 5, with 15 bases in between. Germline values: CDR1 MGHRA, CDR2 YSYEKL. The CDR3 contains 15 residues. The CDR3 region is CASSPLGGMDNEQFF. Written as DNA, the CDR3 is TGCGCCAGCAGCCCCCTTGGCGGGATGGACAATGAGCAGTTCTTC.

The chain uses TRBV12-3 or TRBV12-4 and TRBJ1-6; tentatively, D is TRBD1 (5 bases). There are 13 residues in the CDR3. V dropped 6 bases and J dropped 7 bases, with 10 bases sitting between them. CDR3: CASSPDTNSPLHF. The CDR3 DNA sequence: TGTGCCAGCAGCCCGGACACAAATTCACCCCTCCACTTT.

This chain links TRBV27 with TRBJ1-1, with D perhaps matching TRBD1 (5 bases). V was trimmed by 3 bases and J by 1 base, leaving 9 bases between them. The CDR3 consists of 14 residues. Germline loops: CDR1 MNHEY, CDR2 SMNVEV (reference sequence). DNA for the CDR3: TGTGCCAGCAGTTTTCGGGGGAAGAACACTGAAGCTTTCTTT. It encodes CASSFRGKNTEAFF.

The rearrangement uses TRBV3-1 (or the pseudogene TRBV3-2) and TRBJ2-1; no clear D. The CDR3 covers 17 residues. V was pared by 1 base and J by 0 bases, with 13 bases between. From germline, CDR1 is LGHDT and CDR2 YNNKEL (reference sequence). CDR3 nucleotides: TGTGCCAGCAGCCAAGGCCCCAGCCTGGACTCCTACAATGAGCAGTTCTTC. Translated, it gives CASSQGPSLDSYNEQFF.

The V gene is TRBV19, the J gene TRBJ1-2; D uncertain. V dropped 2 bases and J dropped 2 bases, with 12 bases sitting between them. This CDR3 comprises 15 residues. CDR1 and CDR2 (germline): LNHDA, SQIVND (reference sequence). The chain's CDR3 is CASSILAELNYGYTF. CDR3 coding DNA: TGTGCCAGTAGTATACTCGCCGAACTCAACTATGGCTACACCTTC.